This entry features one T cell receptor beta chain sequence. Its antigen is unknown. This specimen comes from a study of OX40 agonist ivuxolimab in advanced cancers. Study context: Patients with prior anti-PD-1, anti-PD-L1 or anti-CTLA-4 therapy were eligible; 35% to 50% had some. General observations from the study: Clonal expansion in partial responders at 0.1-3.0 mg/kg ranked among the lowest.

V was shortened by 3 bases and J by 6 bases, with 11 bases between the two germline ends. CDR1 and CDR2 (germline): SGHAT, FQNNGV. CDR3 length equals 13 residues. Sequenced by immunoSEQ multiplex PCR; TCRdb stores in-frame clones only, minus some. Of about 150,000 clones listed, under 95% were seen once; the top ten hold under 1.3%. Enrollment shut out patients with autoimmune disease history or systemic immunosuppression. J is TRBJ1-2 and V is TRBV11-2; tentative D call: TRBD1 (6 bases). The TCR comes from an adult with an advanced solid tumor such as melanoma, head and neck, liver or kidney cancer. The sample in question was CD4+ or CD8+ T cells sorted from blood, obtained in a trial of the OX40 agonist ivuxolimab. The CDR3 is CASSLQGFDGYTF. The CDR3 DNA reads TGTGCCAGCAGCTTGCAGGGGTTCGATGGCTACACCTTC.